Listed here are 21 T cell receptor beta chains from one sample, sequenced in a study of Tregs in tolerant kidney transplant recipients. Method: immunoSEQ multiplex PCR; TCRdb's copy keeps in-frame clones and lacks some. The repertoire includes 45,000 to 55,000 clones, 90% to 95% of them detected once, and 13% to 15% sits in the top ten. Recipients received nonmyeloablative bone marrow transplants from related graft donors, with transient mixed chimerism. Sequenced material: CD8+ T cells from blood (PBMCs), taken 24 months after the transplant. The receptors shown here come from a human patient who received a combined kidney and bone marrow transplant. The graft donor may be the source of some T cells.

This clone was seen once. The J gene is TRBJ2-1, the V gene TRBV7-9; no clear D gene. V was cut by 1 base and J by 0 bases, with 4 bases left in between. This CDR3 has 14 residues. CDR1 is SEHNR, CDR2 FQNEAQ, per germline (reference sequence). The CDR3 region is CASSLDSSYNEQFF. In DNA form, the CDR3 reads TGTGCCAGCAGCTTAGACAGCTCCTACAATGAGCAGTTCTTC.

The chain joins TRBV28 to TRBJ1-5, with D hard to call. Per germline, CDR1 MDHEN and CDR2 SYDVKM. The CDR3 sequence is 14 residues long. The V and J ends lost 3 bases and 2 bases respectively, with 8 bases between them. CDR3 in DNA: TGTGCCAGCAGTTTCATCTCGGGCAATCAGCCCCAGCATTTT. Protein: CASSFISGNQPQHF.

The V gene is TRBV7-3, the J gene TRBJ2-1; TRBD2 aligns across 8 bases. The CDR3 contains 15 residues. Germline V gives CDR1 SGHTA, CDR2 FQGTGA. V lost 2 bases, J lost 4 bases, and 4 bases stayed unmatched. CDR3 coding DNA: TGTGCCAGCAGCTTAGAAGCGGGAGCATACAATGAGCAGTTCTTC. This sequence encodes CASSLEAGAYNEQFF.

The chain uses TRBV5-6 and TRBJ2-1; tentatively, D is TRBD1 (5 bases). CDR3 length: 17 amino acids. CDR1 and CDR2 (germline): SGHDT, YYEEEE. V lost 0 bases, J lost 6 bases, and 19 bases lay in between. The CDR3 DNA sequence: TGTGCCAGCAGCTTGGCCAATGGTATGGGGCCTTTCAATGAGCAGTTCTTC. Translated: CASSLANGMGPFNEQFF. The full variable domain, in which reference TRBV5-6 and TRBJ2-1 provide the parts outside the CDR3, is DAGVTQSPTHLIKTRGQQVTLRCSPKSGHDTVSWYQQALGQGPQFIFQYYEEEERQRGNFPDRFSGHQFPNYSSELNVNALLLGDSALYLCASSLANGMGPFNEQFFGPGTRLTVL.

CDR3 protein: CASGRLISGTSGGGTDTQYF. As DNA, the CDR3 is TGTGCCAGCGGTAGGTTAATCTCCGGGACTAGCGGGGGAGGTACAGATACGCAGTATTTT. The chain combines TRBV7-3 with TRBJ2-3, with TRBD2 identical over 14 bases. V lost 8 bases to trimming and J lost 3 bases; unmatched junction nucleotides: 19. Germline CDR1 is SGHTA and CDR2 is FQGTGA. This CDR3 is built from 20 residues.

This clone was recorded once. The chain has TRBV29-1 and TRBJ2-7; weak D call: TRBD1 (5 bases). V shed 3 bases and J shed 0 bases, with 15 bases lying between them. This CDR3 has 15 residues. Germline values: CDR1 SQVTM, CDR2 ANQGSEA. CDR3 nucleotides: TGCAGCGTTGAGGAATCAGGGAAGTCCTCCTACGAGCAGTACTTC. It specifies CSVEESGKSSYEQYF.

The chain carries TRBV19 and TRBJ2-7, with D perhaps matching TRBD2 (5 bases). V was cut by 5 bases and J by 0 bases, with 14 bases left in between. This CDR3 contains 15 residues. Germline V CDR1 and CDR2: LNHDA, SQIVND (reference sequence). DNA for the CDR3: TGTGCCAGTAGTGACTTAGTGGGGAGCTCCTACGAGCAGTACTTC. It encodes CASSDLVGSSYEQYF.

V gene TRBV4-3 combines with J gene TRBJ2-7; 7 bases match TRBD2. The CDR3 is 15 residues long. Unmatched junction bases numbered 6, after V lost 1 base and J lost 3 bases. In germline, CDR1 is LGHNA, CDR2 YSLEER. The CDR3 DNA reads as TGCGCCAGCAGCCAAGGGGACTACCGACACTACGAGCAGTACTTC. This encodes CASSQGDYRHYEQYF.

The V and J genes are TRBV7-9 and TRBJ2-7, with 8 nucleotides matching TRBD2. The CDR3 runs 12 residues. Germline-derived CDR1 and CDR2 are SEHNR and FQNEAQ (reference sequence). V trimming: 7 bases; J trimming: 6 bases; junction bases outside the gene matches: 5. As DNA, the CDR3 is TGTGCCAGCACAAACGGGGGGGTCGAGCAGTACTTC. Translating gives CASTNGGVEQYF.

This sequence joins TRBV27 and TRBJ1-5; D gene unclear. CDR1 MNHEY and CDR2 SMNVEV come from the germline V gene (reference sequence). The ends were cut back, 0 bases at V and 9 bases at J, with 15 bases in the middle. The CDR3 is 15 residues long. The CDR3 bases are TGTGCCAGCAGTTTATCGATGAGTGCTGGTATGCCCCAGCATTTT. Translation gives CASSLSMSAGMPQHF.

The chain links TRBV2 to TRBJ1-2; 9 positions match TRBD1. The V gene's germline CDR1 is SNHLY and CDR2 FYNNEI. There are 14 residues in the CDR3. The ends lost 3 bases at V and 6 bases at J; junction bases unmatched: 5. Here the CDR3 DNA reads TGTGCCAGCAGTGACTTACAGGGGGCGGATGGCTACACCTTC. Protein sequence: CASSDLQGADGYTF.

Details on this clone: The same CDR3 can be traced to other DNA sequences in this sample. The J gene is TRBJ2-5, the V gene TRBV7-9; the match to TRBD2 covers 7 bases. The ends lost 5 bases at V and 7 bases at J; junction bases unmatched: 10. This CDR3 has 14 residues. Germline loops: CDR1 SEHNR, CDR2 FQNEAQ (reference sequence). DNA for the CDR3: TGTGCCAGCAGCCTCCCCCGGGGGGTCGGGACCCAGTACTTC. Its translation: CASSLPRGVGTQYF.

V and J are TRBV6-5 and TRBJ2-1; D not resolved. Germline CDR1 MNHEY, CDR2 SVGAGI. The CDR3 totals 15 residues. Trimming took 9 bases from V and 7 from J, leaving 22 bases between them. In nucleotides, the CDR3 is TGTGCCAGTGCCTCCCTGCGTTCGACAAGGAATGAGCAGTTCTTC. Its translation: CASASLRSTRNEQFF.

The chain uses TRBV6-6 and TRBJ2-5; D unresolved. Deletions cut 3 bases from V and 4 bases from J, with 6 bases between. Germline CDR1 reads MNHNY; CDR2 reads SVGAGI (reference sequence). The CDR3 loop spans 12 amino acids. DNA for the CDR3: TGTGCCAGCAGTTATTCGGGAGAGACCCAGTACTTC. Translation gives CASSYSGETQYF.

This sequence joins TRBV4-2 and TRBJ1-1; no reliable D call. Germline V gene lookup returns CDR1 LGHNA and CDR2 YNFKEQ. The ends were cut back, 0 bases at V and 4 bases at J, with 9 bases in the middle. CDR3 size: 14 residues. The CDR3 DNA reads TGTGCCAGCAGCCAAGATGTTCTTAGCACTGAAGCTTTCTTT. As protein: CASSQDVLSTEAFF.

The chain uses TRBV2 and TRBJ2-2; D remains ambiguous. Germline V gives CDR1 SNHLY, CDR2 FYNNEI. The CDR3 is 13 residues long. The germline V and J ends were trimmed by 3 bases and 5 bases, with 7 bases remaining between them. The CDR3 DNA sequence: TGTGCCAGCAGTGACCCTCTTACCGGGGAGCTGTTTTTT. This translates into CASSDPLTGELFF. Full variable domain (missing parts from reference TRBV2 and TRBJ2-2): EPEVTQTPSHQVTQMGQEVILRCVPISNHLYFYWYRQILGQKVEFLVSFYNNEISEKSEIFDDQFSVERPDGSNFTLKIRSTKLEDSAMYFCASSDPLTGELFFGEGSRLTVL.

The rearrangement links TRBV10-3 to TRBJ2-1; maybe TRBD2 (5 bases). The germline CDR1 and CDR2 sequences are ENHRY and SYGVKD. The CDR3 has 16 residues. Trimming stripped 2 bases from V and 1 base from J, with 12 bases between. The chain's CDR3 is CAISEHRTRSYNEQFF. The CDR3 bases are TGTGCCATCAGTGAGCACCGGACTCGATCCTACAATGAGCAGTTCTTC.

The chain carries TRBV15 and TRBJ1-2; 8 bases line up with TRBD1. The germline gives CDR1 LNHNV, CDR2 YYDKDF (reference sequence). The CDR3 extends over 15 amino acids. J was trimmed by 8 bases and V by 3 bases; bases with no gene match: 11. CDR3 in amino acids: CATSRDSSYRGGYTF. CDR3 nucleotides: TGTGCCACCAGCAGGGACTCATCCTACAGGGGGGGCTACACCTTC. The full variable domain, with the rest looked up from reference TRBV15 and TRBJ1-2, is DAMVIQNPRYQVTQFGKPVTLSCSQTLNHNVMYWYQQKSSQAPKLLFHYYDKDFNNEADTPDNFQSRRPNTSFCFLDIRSPGLGDTAMYLCATSRDSSYRGGYTFGSGTRLTVV.

The V and J genes are TRBV27 and TRBJ2-6; D gene ambiguous. The CDR3 length is 13 residues. Trimming took off 8 bases at V and 4 bases at J, with 9 bases between the two ends. The germline CDR1 and CDR2 sequences are MNHEY and SMNVEV (reference sequence). The DNA of the CDR3 is TGTGCCAGCTCCCTAACGGGGGCCAACGTCCTGACTTTC. It specifies CASSLTGANVLTF.

V gene TRBV7-8 combines with J gene TRBJ1-5, with 7 bases fitting TRBD1. This CDR3 is 22 amino acids long. V dropped 5 bases and J dropped 6; count of bases not matched to a gene: 31. CDR1 and CDR2 (germline): SGHVS, FQNEAQ. DNA for the CDR3: TGTGCCAGCAGCCCAATACTTAATGGGGGTACGATAAGAGGGGGCAGGGGTCAGCCCCAGCATTTT. Translating gives CASSPILNGGTIRGGRGQPQHF. Using reference TRBV7-8 and TRBJ1-5 for the parts outside the CDR3, the full variable domain is GAGVSQSPRYKVAKRGQDVALRCDPISGHVSLFWYQQALGQGPEFLTYFQNEAQLDKSGLPSDRFFAERPEGSVSTLKIQRTQQEDSAVYLCASSPILNGGTIRGGRGQPQHFGDGTRLSIL.

This chain links TRBV5-4 with TRBJ2-7, with 8 bases lining up with TRBD2. V gave up 5 bases and J gave up 2 bases; unmatched junction bases: 6. This CDR3 comprises 14 residues. CDR1 and CDR2 (germline): SGHNT, YYREEE (reference sequence). The chain's CDR3 is CASRVRGGPYEQYF. The CDR3 nucleotides are TGTGCCAGCAGGGTCCGGGGGGGCCCCTACGAGCAGTACTTC.